This TCR beta chain is drawn from a study of shared clonotypes between healthy human individuals. Study background: Each donor contributed plates that comprised three CD4 naive, three CD4 memory, two CD8 naive and one CD8 memory.

For this clone: As yet, its antigen is unknown.

Study outcomes and limitations: Exclusively blood specimens were collected; tissue repertoires likely differ. Clonotypes that were shared across four donors made up about 5.1% of naive CD4 clonotypes.

Germline V lookup: CDR1 SNHLY, CDR2 FYNNEI. J was trimmed by 0 bases and V by 6 bases; bases with no gene match: 5. The CDR3 covers 16 residues. Sequenced by immunoSEQ multiplex PCR; TCRdb stores in-frame clones only, minus some. The sample includes roughly 1.4 million clones, 98% seen only once; the top ten take approximately 0.38%. The sequencing sample was made of naive CD4+ T cells sorted from blood. The subset here: CD45RA+ positively selected. This clonotype was sampled from a man younger than 40 in good health. V usage is TRBV2 and J usage is TRBJ2-2, with 9 nucleotides matching TRBD2. The DNA for the CDR3 is TGTGCCAGCAGAGAGACTAGCGGATCGAACACCGGGGAGCTGTTTTTT. It codes for CASRETSGSNTGELFF. Filled out from reference TRBV2 and TRBJ2-2, the complete variable domain reads EPEVTQTPSHQVTQMGQEVILRCVPISNHLYFYWYRQILGQKVEFLVSFYNNEISEKSEIFDDQFSVERPDGSNFTLKIRSTKLEDSAMYFCASRETSGSNTGELFFGEGSRLTVL.